What follows are 2 T cell receptor beta chains derived from one specimen sequenced in a study of cytomegalovirus exposure and HLA in healthy donors. PCR involved 60 Vbeta and 13 Jbeta primers. The data were produced by immunoSEQ multiplex PCR, yet TCRdb's version contains in-frame clones alone and is incomplete. The listing contains 150,000 to 200,000 clones. Specimen: PBMCs. These receptors all come from a woman aged 60-75 years in good health and CMV-seronegative.

The rearrangement joins TRBV7-8 to TRBJ1-5; D uncertain. Between the trimmed V and J ends, which lost 2 bases and 4 bases, there was a span of 18 bases. This CDR3 is 17 amino acids long. Germline-derived CDR1 and CDR2 are SGHVS and FQNEAQ. CDR3 sequence reads: CASSLLPPELNNQPQHF. The CDR3 DNA reads TGTGCCAGCAGCTTACTCCCCCCAGAACTAAATAATCAGCCCCAGCATTTT.

This rearrangement joins TRBV28 to TRBJ1-5, with 8 bases fitting TRBD1. Trimming cost V 3 bases and J 5 bases; bases outside gene matches: 6. Looked up from germline, CDR1 is MDHEN and CDR2 is SYDVKM. The CDR3 is 15 amino acids. This chain's CDR3 is CASSFTGTGYQPQHF. CDR3 DNA: TGTGCCAGCAGTTTTACCGGGACAGGTTATCAGCCCCAGCATTTT.